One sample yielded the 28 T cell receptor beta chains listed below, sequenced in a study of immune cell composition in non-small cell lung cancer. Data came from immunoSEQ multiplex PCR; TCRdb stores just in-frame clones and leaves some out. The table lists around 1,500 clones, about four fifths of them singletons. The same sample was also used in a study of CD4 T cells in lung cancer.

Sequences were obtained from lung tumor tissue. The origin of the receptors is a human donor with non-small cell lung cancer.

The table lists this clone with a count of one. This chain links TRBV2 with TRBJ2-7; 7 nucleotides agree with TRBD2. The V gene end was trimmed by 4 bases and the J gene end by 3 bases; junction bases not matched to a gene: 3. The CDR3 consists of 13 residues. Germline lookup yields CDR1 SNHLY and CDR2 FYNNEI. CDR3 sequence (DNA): TGTGCCAGCAGTGTCGGACTAGTCTACGAGCAGTACTTC. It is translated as CASSVGLVYEQYF.

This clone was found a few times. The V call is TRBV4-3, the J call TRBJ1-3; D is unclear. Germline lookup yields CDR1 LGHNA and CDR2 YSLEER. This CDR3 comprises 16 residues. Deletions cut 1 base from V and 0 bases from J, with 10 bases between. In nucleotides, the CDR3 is TGCGCCAGCAGCCAAGCTTTCACCGGCTCTGGAAACACCATATATTTT. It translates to CASSQAFTGSGNTIYF.

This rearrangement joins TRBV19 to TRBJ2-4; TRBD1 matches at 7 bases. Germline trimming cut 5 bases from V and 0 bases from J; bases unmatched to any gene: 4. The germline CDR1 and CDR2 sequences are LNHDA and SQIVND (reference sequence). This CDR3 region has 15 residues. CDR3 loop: CASSRDSLAKNIQYF. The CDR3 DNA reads TGTGCCAGTAGTCGGGACAGTCTAGCCAAAAACATTCAGTACTTC.

CDR3 protein: CASSSGISETQYF. As DNA, the CDR3 is TGTGCCAGCAGCTCAGGGATCTCAGAGACCCAGTACTTC. J is TRBJ2-5 and V is TRBV9, with a weak D call TRBD1 (5 bases). The V gene lost 4 bases and the J gene lost 4 bases, with 11 bases spanning the gap. The V gene's germline CDR1 is SGDLS and CDR2 YYNGEE. This CDR3 comprises 13 residues.

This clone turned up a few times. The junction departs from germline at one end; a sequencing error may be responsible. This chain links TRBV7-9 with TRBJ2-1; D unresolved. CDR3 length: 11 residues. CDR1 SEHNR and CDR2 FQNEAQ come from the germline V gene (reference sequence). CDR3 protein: CASSSDNEQFF. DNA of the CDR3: TGTGCCAGCAGCTCCGACAATGAGCAGTTCTTC. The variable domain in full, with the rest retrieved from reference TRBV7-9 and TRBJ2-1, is DTGVSQNPRHKITKRGQNVTFRCDPISEHNRLYWYRQTLGQGPEFLTYFQNEAQLEKSRLLSDRFSAERPKGSFSTLEIQRTEQGDSAMYLCASSSDNEQFFGPGTRLTVL.

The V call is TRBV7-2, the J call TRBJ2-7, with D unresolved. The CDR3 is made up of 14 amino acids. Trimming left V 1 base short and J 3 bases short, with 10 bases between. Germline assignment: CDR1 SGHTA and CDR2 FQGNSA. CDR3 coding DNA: TGTGCCAGCAGCTTAGACGCAGGAAACTACGAGCAGTACTTC. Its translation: CASSLDAGNYEQYF.

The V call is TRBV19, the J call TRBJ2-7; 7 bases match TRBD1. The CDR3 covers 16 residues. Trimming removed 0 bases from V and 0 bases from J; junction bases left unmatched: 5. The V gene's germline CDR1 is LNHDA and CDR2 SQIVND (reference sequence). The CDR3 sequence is CASSIDGQEFSYEQYF. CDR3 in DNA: TGTGCCAGTAGTATAGACGGACAGGAGTTCTCCTACGAGCAGTACTTC.

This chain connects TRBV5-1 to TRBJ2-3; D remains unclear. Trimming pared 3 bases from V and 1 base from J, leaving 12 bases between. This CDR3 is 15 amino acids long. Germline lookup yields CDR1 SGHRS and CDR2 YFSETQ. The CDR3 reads CASSSNRLGTDTQYF. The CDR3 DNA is TGCGCCAGCAGCTCTAACCGACTTGGCACAGATACGCAGTATTTT.

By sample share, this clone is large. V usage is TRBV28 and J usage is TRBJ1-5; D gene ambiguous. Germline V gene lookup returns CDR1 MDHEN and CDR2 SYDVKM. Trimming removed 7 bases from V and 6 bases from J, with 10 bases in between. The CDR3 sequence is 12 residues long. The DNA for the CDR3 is TGTGCCAGCAATGAGGGTCCTCAGCCCCAGCATTTT. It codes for CASNEGPQPQHF.

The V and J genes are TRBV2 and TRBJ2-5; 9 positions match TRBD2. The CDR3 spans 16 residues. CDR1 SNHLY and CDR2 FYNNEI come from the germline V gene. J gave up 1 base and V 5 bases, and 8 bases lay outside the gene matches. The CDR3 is CASSTSLAGFQETQYF. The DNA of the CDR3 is TGTGCCAGCAGTACCTCTCTAGCGGGGTTCCAAGAGACCCAGTACTTC.

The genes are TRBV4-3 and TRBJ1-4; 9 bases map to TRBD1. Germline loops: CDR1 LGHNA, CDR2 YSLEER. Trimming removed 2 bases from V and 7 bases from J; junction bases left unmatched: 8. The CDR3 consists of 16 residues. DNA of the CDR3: TGCGCCAGCAGCCAAAAACCGGGACAGGGAAGTGAAAAACTGTTTTTT. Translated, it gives CASSQKPGQGSEKLFF.

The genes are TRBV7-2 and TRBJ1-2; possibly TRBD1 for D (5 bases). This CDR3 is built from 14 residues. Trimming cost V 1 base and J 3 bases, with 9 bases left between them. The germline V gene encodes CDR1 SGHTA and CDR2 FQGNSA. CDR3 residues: CASSLDRQYYGYTF. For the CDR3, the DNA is TGTGCCAGCAGCTTAGACCGACAGTACTATGGCTACACCTTC.

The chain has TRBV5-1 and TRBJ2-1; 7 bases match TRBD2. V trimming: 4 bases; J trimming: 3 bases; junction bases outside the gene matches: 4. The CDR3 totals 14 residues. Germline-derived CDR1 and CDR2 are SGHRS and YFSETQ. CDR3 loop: CASSHGTNYNEQFF. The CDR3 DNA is TGCGCCAGCAGCCACGGGACTAACTACAATGAGCAGTTCTTC.

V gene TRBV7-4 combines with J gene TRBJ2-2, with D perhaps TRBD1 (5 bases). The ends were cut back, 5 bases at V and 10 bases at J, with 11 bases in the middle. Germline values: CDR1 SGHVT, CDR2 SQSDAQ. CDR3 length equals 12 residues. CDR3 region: CASSAQGPELFF. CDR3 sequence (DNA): TGTGCCAGCAGCGCGCAGGGTCCGGAGCTGTTTTTT.

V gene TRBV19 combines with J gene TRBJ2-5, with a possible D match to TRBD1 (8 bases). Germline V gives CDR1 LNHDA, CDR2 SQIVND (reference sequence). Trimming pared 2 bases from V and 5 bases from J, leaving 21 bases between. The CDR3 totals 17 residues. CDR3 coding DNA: TGTGCCAGTAGTATAACCCCCCACAGGGGGGGCAGGGAGACCCAGTACTTC. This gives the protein CASSITPHRGGRETQYF.

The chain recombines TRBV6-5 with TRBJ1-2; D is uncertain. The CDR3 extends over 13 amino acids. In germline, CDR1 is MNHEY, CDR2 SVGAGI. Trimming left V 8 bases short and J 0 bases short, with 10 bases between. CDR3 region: CASLLDPNYGYTF. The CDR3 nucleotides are TGTGCCAGCCTACTAGATCCTAACTATGGCTACACCTTC.

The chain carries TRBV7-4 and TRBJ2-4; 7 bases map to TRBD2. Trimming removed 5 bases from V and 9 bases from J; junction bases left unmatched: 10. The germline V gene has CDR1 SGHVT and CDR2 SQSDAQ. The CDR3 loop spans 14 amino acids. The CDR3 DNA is TGTGCCAGCAGCGTCCAAATCCCGGGGGGCATTCAGTACTTC. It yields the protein CASSVQIPGGIQYF.

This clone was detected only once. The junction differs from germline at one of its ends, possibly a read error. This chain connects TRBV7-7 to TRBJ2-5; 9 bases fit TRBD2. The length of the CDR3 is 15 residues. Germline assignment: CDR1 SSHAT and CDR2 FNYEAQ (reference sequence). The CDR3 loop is CASSSLAGAGETQYF. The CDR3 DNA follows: TGTGCTAGCAGCTCCTTAGCGGGGGCCGGGGAGACCCAGTACTTC.

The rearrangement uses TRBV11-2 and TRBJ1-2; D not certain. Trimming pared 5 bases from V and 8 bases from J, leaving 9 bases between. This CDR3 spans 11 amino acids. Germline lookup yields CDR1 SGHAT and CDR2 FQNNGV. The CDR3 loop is CASSMYEGYTF. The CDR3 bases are TGTGCCAGCAGCATGTACGAGGGCTACACCTTC.

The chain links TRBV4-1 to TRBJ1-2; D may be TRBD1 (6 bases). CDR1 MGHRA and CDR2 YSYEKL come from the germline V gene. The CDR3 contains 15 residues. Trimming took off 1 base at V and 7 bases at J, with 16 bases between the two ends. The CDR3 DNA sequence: TGCGCCAGCAGCCAAGCGCGAGGACAGAGGTCTGGCTACACCTTC. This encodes CASSQARGQRSGYTF.

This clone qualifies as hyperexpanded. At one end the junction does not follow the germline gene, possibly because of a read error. In nucleotides, the CDR3 is TGCGCCAGCAGCCAGACACGGGGGGCCCCCAGGAACTTC. Its protein is CASSQTRGAPRNF. The chain links TRBV4-1 to TRBJ2-7; tentatively, D is TRBD2 (7 bases). This CDR3 has 13 residues. Germline V CDR1 and CDR2: MGHRA, YSYEKL.

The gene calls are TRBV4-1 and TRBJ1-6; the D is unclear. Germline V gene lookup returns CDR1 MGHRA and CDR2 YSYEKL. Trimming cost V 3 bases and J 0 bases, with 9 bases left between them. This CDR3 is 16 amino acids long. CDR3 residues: CASSQSGVSYNSPLHF. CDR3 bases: TGCGCCAGCAGCCAGTCAGGCGTCTCCTATAATTCACCCCTCCACTTT.

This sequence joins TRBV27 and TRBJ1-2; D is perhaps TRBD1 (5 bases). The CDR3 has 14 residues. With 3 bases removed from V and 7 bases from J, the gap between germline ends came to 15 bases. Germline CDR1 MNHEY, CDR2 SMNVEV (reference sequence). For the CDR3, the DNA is TGTGCCAGCAGTTTCGGGACTCGATTGGGTGGCTACACCTTC. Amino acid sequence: CASSFGTRLGGYTF.

In nucleotides, the CDR3 is TGCGCCAGCAGCTTACTAGCGGGGGGCGGGGAGACCCAGTACTTC. It codes for CASSLLAGGGETQYF. The V and J genes are TRBV5-1 and TRBJ2-5; 12 positions agree with TRBD2. This CDR3 has 15 amino acids. The germline gives CDR1 SGHRS, CDR2 YFSETQ. V was clipped by 2 bases and J by 5 bases; unmatched bases: 4.

In DNA, the CDR3 is TGTGCCAGTAGTCCTCTCGGACAGGGGGATCGCACAGATACGCAGTATTTT. Amino acid sequence: CASSPLGQGDRTDTQYF. The chain employs TRBV19 and TRBJ2-3, with TRBD1 identical over 10 bases. The germline V gene encodes CDR1 LNHDA and CDR2 SQIVND (reference sequence). This CDR3 spans 17 amino acids. V lost 5 bases and J lost 1; bases outside the gene matches: 9.

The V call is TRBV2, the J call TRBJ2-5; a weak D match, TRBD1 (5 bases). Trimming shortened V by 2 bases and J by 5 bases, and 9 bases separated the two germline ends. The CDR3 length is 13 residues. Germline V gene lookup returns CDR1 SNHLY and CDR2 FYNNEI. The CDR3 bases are TGTGCCAGCAGTGAAAGGCAGGGTGAGACCCAGTACTTC. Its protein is CASSERQGETQYF.

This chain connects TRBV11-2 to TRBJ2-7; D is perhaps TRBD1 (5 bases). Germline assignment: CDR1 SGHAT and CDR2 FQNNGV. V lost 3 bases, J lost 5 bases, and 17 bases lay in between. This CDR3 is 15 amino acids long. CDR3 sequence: CASSFLHHRWHEQYF. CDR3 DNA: TGTGCCAGCAGCTTCCTCCATCACAGGTGGCACGAGCAGTACTTC.

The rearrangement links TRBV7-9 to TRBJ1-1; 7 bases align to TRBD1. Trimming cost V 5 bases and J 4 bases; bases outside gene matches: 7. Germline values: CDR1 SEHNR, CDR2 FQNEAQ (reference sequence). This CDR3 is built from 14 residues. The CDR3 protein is CASSPTTGRTEAFF. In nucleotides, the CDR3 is TGTGCCAGCAGCCCAACGACAGGGCGCACTGAAGCTTTCTTT.